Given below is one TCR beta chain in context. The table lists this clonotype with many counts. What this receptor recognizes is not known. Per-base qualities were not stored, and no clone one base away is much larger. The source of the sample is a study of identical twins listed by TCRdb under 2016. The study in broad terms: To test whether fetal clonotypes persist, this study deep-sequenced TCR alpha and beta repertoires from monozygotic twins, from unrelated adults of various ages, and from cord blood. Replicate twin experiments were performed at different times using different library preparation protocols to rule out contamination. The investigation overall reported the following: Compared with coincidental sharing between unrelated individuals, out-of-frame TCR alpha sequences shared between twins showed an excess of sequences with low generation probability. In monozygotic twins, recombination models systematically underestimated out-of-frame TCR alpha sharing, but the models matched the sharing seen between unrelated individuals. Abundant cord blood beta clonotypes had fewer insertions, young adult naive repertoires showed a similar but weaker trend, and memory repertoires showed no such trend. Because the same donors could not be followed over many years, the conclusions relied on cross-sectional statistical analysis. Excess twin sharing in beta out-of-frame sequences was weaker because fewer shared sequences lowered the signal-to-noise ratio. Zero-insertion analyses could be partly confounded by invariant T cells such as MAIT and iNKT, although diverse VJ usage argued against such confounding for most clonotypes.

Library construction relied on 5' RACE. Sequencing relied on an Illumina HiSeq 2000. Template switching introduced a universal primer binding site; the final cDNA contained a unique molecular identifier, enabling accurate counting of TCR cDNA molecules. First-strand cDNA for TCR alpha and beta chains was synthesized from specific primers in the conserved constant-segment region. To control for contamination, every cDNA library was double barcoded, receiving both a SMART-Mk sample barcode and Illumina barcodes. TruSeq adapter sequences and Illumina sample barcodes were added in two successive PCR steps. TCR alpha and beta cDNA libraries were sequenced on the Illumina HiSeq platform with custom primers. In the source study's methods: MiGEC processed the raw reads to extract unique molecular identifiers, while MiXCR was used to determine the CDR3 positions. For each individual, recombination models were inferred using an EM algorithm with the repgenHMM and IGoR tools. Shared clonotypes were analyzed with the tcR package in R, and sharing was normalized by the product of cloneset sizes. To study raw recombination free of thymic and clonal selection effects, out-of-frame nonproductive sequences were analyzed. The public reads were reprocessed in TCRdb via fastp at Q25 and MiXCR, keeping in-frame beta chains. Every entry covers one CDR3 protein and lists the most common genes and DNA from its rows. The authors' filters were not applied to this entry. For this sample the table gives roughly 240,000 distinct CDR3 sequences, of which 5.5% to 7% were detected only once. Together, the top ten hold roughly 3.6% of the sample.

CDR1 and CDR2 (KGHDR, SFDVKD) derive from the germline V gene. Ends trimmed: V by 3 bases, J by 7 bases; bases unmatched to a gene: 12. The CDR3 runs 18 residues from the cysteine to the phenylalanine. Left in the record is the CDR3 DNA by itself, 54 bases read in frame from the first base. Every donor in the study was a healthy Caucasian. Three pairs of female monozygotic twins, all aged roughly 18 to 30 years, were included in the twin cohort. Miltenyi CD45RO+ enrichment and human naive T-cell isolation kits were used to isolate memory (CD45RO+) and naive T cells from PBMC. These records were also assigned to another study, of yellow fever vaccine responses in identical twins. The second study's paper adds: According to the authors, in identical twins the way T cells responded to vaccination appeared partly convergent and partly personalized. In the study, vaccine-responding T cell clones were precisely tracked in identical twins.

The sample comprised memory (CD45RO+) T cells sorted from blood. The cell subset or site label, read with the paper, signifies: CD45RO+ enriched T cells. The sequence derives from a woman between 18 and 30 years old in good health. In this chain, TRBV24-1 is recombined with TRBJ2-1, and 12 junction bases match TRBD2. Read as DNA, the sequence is TGTGCCACCAGTGATCCCATGATGCTAGCGGGGGGGCGGAATGAGCAGTTCTTC. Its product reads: CATSDPMMLAGGRNEQFF.